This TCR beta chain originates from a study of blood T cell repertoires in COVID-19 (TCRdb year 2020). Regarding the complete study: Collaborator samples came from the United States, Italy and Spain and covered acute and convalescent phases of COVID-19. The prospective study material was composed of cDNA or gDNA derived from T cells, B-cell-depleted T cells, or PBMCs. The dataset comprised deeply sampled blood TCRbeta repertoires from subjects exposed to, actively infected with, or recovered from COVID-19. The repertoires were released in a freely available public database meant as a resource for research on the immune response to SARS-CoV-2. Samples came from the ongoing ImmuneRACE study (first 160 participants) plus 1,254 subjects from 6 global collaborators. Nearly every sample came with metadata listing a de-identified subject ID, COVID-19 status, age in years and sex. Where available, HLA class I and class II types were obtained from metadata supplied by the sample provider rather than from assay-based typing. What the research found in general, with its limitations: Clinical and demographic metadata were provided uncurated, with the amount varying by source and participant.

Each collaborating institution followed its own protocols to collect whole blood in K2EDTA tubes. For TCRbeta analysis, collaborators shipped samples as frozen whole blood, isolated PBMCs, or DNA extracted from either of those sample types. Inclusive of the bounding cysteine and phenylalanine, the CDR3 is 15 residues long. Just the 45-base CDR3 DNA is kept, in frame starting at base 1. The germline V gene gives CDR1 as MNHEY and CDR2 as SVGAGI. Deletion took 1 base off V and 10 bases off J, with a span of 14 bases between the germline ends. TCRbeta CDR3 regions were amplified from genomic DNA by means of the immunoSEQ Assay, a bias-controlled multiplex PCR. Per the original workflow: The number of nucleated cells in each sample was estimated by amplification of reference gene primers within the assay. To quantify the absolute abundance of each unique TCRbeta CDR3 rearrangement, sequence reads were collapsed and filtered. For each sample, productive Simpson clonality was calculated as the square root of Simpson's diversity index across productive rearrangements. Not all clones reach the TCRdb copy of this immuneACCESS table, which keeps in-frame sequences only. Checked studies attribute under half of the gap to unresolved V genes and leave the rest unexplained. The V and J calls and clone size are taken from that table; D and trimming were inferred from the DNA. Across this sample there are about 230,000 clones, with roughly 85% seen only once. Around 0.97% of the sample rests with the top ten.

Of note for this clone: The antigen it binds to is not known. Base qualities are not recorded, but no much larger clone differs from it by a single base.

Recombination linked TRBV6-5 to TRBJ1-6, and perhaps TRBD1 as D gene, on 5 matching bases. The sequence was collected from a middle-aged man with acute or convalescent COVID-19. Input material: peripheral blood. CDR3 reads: CASSYLGGMSSPLHF. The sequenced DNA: TGTGCCAGCAGTTACTTGGGGGGAATGTCCTCACCCCTCCACTTT.